The 7 T cell receptor beta chains presented below share a single source sample, sequenced in a study of shared clonotypes between healthy human individuals. The protocol was immunoSEQ multiplex PCR, while the TCRdb copy is restricted to in-frame clones and leaves out a portion. The sample consists of around 500,000 clones, 79% of them appearing once. The sequencing sample was made of PBMCs. All receptors come from a woman aged 40 to 50 in good health. Some clones in this sample may be carry-over from other donors' samples.

The chain has TRBV5-1 and TRBJ1-4; D gene ambiguous. In germline, CDR1 is SGHRS, CDR2 YFSETQ. Deletions cut 2 bases from V and 8 bases from J, with 10 bases between. The CDR3 totals 13 residues. The CDR3 region is CASSFGVAEKLFF. DNA of the CDR3: TGCGCCAGCAGCTTTGGGGTAGCGGAAAAACTGTTTTTT. Full variable domain (remainder filled in from reference TRBV5-1 and TRBJ1-4): KAGVTQTPRYLIKTRGQQVTLSCSPISGHRSVSWYQQTPGQGLQFLFEYFSETQRNKGNFPGRFSGRQFSNSRSEMNVSTLELGDSALYLCASSFGVAEKLFFGSGTQLSVL.

The sample holds a few counts of this clone. The chain is built from TRBV9 and TRBJ2-3; TRBD1 might be the D (6 bases). Trimming stripped 2 bases from V and 5 bases from J, with 21 bases between. The CDR3 has 17 amino acids. CDR1 is SGDLS and CDR2 is YYNGEE in the germline V gene. The CDR3 DNA sequence: TGTGCCAGCAGCGTCGTTTCCGGGACACCTGAAGGAGATACGCAGTATTTT. This codes for CASSVVSGTPEGDTQYF. The entire variable domain, with the rest obtained from reference TRBV9 and TRBJ2-3, is as follows: DSGVTQTPKHLITATGQRVTLRCSPRSGDLSVYWYQQSLDQGLQFLIQYYNGEERAKGNILERFSAQQFPDLHSELNLSSLELGDSALYFCASSVVSGTPEGDTQYFGPGTRLTVL.

J is TRBJ2-7 and V is TRBV11-2; D call uncertain. Germline V gives CDR1 SGHAT, CDR2 FQNNGV. This CDR3 region has 14 residues. The germline V and J ends were trimmed by 0 bases and 3 bases, with 9 bases remaining between them. The CDR3 sequence: CASSLDTTYYEQYF. For the CDR3, the DNA is TGTGCCAGCAGCTTAGACACTACTTACTACGAGCAGTACTTC.

The genes are TRBV28 and TRBJ1-5, with TRBD1 as a possible D gene (5 bases). Germline V gives CDR1 MDHEN, CDR2 SYDVKM. This CDR3 is built from 14 residues. With 3 bases removed from V and 3 bases from J, the gap between germline ends came to 9 bases. CDR3: CASSFEQANQPQHF. The DNA for the CDR3 is TGTGCCAGCAGTTTTGAACAGGCCAATCAGCCCCAGCATTTT.

This clone was seen only a few times. The V and J genes are TRBV19 and TRBJ1-1; D ambiguous. The CDR3 is 12 residues long. The ends were cut back, 4 bases at V and 0 bases at J, with 3 bases in the middle. The germline V gene encodes CDR1 LNHDA and CDR2 SQIVND (reference sequence). CDR3 in DNA: TGTGCCAGTAGTAACGTGAACACTGAAGCTTTCTTT. This sequence encodes CASSNVNTEAFF. Supplemented by reference TRBV19 and TRBJ1-1, the full variable domain reads DGGITQSPKYLFRKEGQNVTLSCEQNLNHDAMYWYRQDPGQGLRLIYYSQIVNDFQKGDIAEGYSVSREKKESFPLTVTSAQKNPTAFYLCASSNVNTEAFFGQGTRLTVV.

The chain carries TRBV6-6 and TRBJ2-5, with TRBD1 identical over 8 bases. CDR1 and CDR2 from the germline V gene are MNHNY and SVGAGI (reference sequence). The V segment lost 8 bases and the J segment 7 bases; nucleotides outside the gene matches: 9. This CDR3 comprises 13 residues. This chain's CDR3 is CASQGQEGWTQYF. The CDR3 DNA reads as TGTGCCAGCCAGGGACAGGAGGGGTGGACCCAGTACTTC.

The rearrangement uses TRBV28 and TRBJ2-1; D unresolved. Between the trimmed V and J ends, which lost 6 bases and 0 bases, there was a span of 18 bases. The CDR3 sequence is 17 residues long. Germline CDR1 and CDR2: MDHEN and SYDVKM. This CDR3 reads CASSPPKQWSSYNEQFF. DNA of the CDR3: TGTGCCAGCAGCCCCCCCAAGCAGTGGAGCTCCTACAATGAGCAGTTCTTC.